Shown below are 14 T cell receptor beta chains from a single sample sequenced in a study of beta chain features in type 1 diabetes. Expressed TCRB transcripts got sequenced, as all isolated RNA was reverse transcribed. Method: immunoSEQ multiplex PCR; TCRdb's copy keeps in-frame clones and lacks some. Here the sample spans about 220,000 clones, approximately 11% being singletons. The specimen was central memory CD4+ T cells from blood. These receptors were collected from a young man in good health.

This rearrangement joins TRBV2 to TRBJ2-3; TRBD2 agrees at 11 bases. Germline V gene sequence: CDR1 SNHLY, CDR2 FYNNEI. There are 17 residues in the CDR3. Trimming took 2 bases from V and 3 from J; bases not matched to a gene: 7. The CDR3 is CASSETLAGAGTDTQYF. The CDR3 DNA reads TGTGCCAGCAGTGAAACACTAGCGGGAGCCGGAACAGATACGCAGTATTTT.

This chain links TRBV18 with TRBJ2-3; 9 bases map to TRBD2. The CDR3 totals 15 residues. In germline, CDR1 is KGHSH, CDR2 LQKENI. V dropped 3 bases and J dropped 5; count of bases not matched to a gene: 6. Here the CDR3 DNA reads TGTGCCAGCTCACCCCCAGCGGGAGGCAGAGATACGCAGTATTTT. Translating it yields CASSPPAGGRDTQYF.

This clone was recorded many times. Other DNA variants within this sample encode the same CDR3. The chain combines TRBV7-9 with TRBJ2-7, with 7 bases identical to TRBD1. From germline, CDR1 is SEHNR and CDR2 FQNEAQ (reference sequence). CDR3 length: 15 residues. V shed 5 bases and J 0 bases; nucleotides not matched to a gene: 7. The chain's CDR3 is CASSRDSLSSYEQYF. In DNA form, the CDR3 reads TGTGCCAGCAGCCGGGACAGCCTCTCCTCCTACGAGCAGTACTTC.

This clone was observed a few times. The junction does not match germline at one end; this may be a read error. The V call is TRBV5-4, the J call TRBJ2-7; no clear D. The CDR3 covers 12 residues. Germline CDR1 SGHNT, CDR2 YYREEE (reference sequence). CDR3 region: CASSRPGPEQYF. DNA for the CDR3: TGCGCCAGCAGCCGACCCGGCCCAGAGCAGTACTTC.

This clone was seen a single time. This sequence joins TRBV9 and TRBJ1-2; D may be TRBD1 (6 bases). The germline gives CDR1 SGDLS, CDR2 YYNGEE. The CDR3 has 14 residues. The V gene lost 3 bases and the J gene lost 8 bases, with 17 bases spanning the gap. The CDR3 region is CASSAQVSGGGYTF. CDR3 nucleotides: TGTGCCAGCAGCGCCCAGGTTAGTGGGGGCGGCTACACCTTC.

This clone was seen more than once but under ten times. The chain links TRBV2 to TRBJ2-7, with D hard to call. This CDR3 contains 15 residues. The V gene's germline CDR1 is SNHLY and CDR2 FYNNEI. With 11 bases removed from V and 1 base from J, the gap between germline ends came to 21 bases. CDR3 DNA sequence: TGTGCCGGCCGGACCGATCTGACCCTGTCCTACGAGCAGTACTTC. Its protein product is CAGRTDLTLSYEQYF.

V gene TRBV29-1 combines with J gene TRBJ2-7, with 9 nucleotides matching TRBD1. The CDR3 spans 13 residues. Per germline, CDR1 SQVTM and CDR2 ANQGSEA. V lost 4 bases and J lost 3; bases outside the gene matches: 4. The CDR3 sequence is CSVGQGQGYEQYF. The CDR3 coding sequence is TGCAGCGTTGGACAGGGACAGGGCTACGAGCAGTACTTC.

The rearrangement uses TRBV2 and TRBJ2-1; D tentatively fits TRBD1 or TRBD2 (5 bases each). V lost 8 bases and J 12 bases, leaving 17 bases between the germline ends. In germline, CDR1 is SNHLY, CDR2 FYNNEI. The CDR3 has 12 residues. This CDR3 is CASQLGPRVQFF. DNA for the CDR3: TGTGCCAGCCAATTGGGACCCCGCGTGCAGTTCTTC.

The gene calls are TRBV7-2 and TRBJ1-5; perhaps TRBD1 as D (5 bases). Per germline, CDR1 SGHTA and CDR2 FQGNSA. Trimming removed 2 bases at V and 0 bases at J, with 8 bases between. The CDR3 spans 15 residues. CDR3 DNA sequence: TGTGCCAGCAGCTTATACAGGAATAGCAATCAGCCCCAGCATTTT. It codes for CASSLYRNSNQPQHF.

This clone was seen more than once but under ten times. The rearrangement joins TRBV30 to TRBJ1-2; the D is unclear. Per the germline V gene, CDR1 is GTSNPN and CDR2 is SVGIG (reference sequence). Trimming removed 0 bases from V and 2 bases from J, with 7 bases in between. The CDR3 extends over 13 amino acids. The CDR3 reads CAWSVERNYGYTF. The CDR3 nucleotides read TGTGCCTGGAGTGTCGAACGGAACTATGGCTACACCTTC.

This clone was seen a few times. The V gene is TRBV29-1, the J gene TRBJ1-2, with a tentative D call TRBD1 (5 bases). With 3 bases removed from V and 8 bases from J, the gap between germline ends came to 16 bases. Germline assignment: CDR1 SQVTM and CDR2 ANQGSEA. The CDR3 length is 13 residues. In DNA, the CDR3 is TGCAGCGTTGAGGCTCGGGCAGGGCAAGGCTACACCTTC. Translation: CSVEARAGQGYTF.

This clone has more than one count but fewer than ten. This CDR3 is CASSFPSGSADTQYF. The CDR3 DNA follows: TGTGCCAGCAGCTTTCCTAGCGGGAGTGCAGATACGCAGTATTTT. This chain joins TRBV5-6 and TRBJ2-3; 10 bases agree with TRBD2. Germline V gene data show CDR1 as SGHDT and CDR2 as YYEEEE. With 2 bases clipped from V and 4 bases from J, the junction kept 4 bases outside the gene matches. The CDR3 is 15 residues long. Variable domain in full (rest from reference TRBV5-6 and TRBJ2-3): DAGVTQSPTHLIKTRGQQVTLRCSPKSGHDTVSWYQQALGQGPQFIFQYYEEEERQRGNFPDRFSGHQFPNYSSELNVNALLLGDSALYLCASSFPSGSADTQYFGPGTRLTVL.

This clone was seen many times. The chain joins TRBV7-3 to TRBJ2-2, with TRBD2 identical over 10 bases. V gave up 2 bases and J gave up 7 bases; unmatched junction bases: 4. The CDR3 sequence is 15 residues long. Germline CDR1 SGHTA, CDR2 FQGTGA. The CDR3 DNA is TGTGCCAGCAGCTTATCGACTAGCGGGCACGGGGAGCTGTTTTTT. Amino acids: CASSLSTSGHGELFF.

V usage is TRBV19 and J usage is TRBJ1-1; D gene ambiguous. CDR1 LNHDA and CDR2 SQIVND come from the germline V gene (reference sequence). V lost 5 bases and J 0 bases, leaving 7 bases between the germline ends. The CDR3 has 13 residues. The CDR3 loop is CASSGSMNTEAFF. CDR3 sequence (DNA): TGTGCCAGTAGTGGGTCGATGAACACTGAAGCTTTCTTT. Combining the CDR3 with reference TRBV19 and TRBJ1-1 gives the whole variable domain DGGITQSPKYLFRKEGQNVTLSCEQNLNHDAMYWYRQDPGQGLRLIYYSQIVNDFQKGDIAEGYSVSREKKESFPLTVTSAQKNPTAFYLCASSGSMNTEAFFGQGTRLTVV.